The TCR beta chain described here comes from a study of T-cell memory formation after mild COVID-19. This clonotype was picked up many times. Each CDR3 protein gets one entry after TCRdb re-called the 5' RACE reads with MiXCR. The sample records some 100,000 distinct CDR3 sequences, 11% being singletons. Sequenced material: PBMCs or a T cell subset sorted from them (not recorded which). This TCR came from a man aged 18 to 29 who had mild COVID-19 (a few samples of this study predate the infection). Cell type and time point are not known.

The CDR3 nucleotides read TGTGCCAGCAGCTTAGGCCCGCCGGATATCGACAAACTCTACAATGAGCAGTTCTTC. Its translation is CASSLGPPDIDKLYNEQFF. The chain has TRBV7-6 and TRBJ2-1; unclear D gene. V lost 1 base and J lost 3, with 22 bases in between. Germline-derived CDR1 and CDR2 are SGHVS and FNYEAQ. The CDR3 loop spans 19 amino acids.